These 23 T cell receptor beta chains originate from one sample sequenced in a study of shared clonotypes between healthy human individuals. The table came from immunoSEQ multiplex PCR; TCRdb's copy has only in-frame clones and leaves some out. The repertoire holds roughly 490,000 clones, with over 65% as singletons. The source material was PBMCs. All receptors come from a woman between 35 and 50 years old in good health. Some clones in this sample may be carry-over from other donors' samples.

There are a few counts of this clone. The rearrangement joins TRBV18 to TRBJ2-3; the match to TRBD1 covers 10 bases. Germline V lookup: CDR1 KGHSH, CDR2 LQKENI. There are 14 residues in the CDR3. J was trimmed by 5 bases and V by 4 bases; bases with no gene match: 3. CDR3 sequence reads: CASSLGTGEDTQYF. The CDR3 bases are TGTGCCAGCTCACTAGGGACAGGGGAAGATACGCAGTATTTT.

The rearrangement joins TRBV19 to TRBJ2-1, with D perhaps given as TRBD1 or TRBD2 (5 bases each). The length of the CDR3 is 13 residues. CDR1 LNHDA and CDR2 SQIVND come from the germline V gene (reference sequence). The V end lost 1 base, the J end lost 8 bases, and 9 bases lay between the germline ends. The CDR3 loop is CASSIGRGDEQFF. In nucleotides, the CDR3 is TGTGCCAGTAGTATAGGTCGAGGGGATGAGCAGTTCTTC.

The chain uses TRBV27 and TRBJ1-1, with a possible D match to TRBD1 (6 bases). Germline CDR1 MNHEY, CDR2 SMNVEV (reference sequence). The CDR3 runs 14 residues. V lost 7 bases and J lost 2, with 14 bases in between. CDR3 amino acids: CASNLGGPNTEAFF. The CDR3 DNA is TGTGCCAGCAATTTGGGGGGCCCAAACACTGAAGCTTTCTTT.

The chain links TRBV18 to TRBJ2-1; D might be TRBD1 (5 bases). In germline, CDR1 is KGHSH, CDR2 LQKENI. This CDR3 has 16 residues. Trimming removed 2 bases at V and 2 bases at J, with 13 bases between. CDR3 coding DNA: TGTGCCAGCTCACCATCCTCGACAGTTACCTACAATGAGCAGTTCTTC. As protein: CASSPSSTVTYNEQFF.

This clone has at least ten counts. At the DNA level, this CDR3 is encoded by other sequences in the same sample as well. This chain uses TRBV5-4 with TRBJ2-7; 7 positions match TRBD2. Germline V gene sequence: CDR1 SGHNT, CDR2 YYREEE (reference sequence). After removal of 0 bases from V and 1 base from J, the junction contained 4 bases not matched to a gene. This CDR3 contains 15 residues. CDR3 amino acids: CASSLAPSGSYEQYF. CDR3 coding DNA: TGTGCCAGCAGCTTGGCGCCTAGCGGATCCTACGAGCAGTACTTC.

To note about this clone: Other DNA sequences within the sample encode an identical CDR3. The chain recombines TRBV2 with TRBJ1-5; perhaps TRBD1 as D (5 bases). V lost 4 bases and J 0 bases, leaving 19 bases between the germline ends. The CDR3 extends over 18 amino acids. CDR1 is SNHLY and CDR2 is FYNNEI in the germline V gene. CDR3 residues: CASSAFGGLGFSNQPQHF. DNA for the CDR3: TGTGCCAGCAGTGCCTTCGGGGGTCTGGGATTTAGCAATCAGCCCCAGCATTTT.

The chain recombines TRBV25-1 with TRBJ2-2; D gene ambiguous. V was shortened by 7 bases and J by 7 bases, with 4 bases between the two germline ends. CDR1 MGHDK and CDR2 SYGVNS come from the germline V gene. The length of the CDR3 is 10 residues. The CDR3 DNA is TGTGCCAGCATGGACGGGGAGCTGTTTTTT. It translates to CASMDGELFF.

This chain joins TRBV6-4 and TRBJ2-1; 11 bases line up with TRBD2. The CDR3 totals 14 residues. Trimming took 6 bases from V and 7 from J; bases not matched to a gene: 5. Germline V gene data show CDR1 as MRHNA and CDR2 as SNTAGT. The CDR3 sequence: CASSPTSGTNEQFF. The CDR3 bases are TGTGCCAGCAGCCCGACTAGCGGGACGAATGAGCAGTTCTTC.

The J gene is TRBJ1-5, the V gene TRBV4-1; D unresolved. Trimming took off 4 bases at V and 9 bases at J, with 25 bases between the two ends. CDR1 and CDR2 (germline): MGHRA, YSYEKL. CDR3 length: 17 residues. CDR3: CASSRIPVGELFGPQHF. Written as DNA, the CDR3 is TGCGCCAGCAGCCGGATTCCCGTTGGTGAACTATTCGGGCCCCAGCATTTT.

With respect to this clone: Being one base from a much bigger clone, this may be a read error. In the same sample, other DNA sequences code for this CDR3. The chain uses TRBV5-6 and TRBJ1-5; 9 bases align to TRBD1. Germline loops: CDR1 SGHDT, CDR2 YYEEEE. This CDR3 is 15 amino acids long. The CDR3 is CASSSGQGQNQPQHF. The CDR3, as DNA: TGTGCCAGCAGCTCGGGACAGGGACAAAATCAACCCCAGCATTTT.

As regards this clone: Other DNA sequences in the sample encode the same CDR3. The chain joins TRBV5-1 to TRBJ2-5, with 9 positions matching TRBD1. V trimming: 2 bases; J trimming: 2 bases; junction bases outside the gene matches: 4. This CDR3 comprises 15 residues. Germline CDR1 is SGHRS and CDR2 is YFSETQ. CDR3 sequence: CASSLAGTGQETQYF. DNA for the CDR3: TGCGCCAGCAGCTTAGCCGGGACAGGGCAAGAGACCCAGTACTTC.

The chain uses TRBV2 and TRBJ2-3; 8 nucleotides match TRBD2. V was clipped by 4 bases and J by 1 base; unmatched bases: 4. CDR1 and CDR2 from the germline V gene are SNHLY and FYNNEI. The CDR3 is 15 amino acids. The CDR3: CASSVQTSGTDTQYF. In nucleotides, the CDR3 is TGTGCCAGCAGTGTACAGACTAGCGGCACAGATACGCAGTATTTT.

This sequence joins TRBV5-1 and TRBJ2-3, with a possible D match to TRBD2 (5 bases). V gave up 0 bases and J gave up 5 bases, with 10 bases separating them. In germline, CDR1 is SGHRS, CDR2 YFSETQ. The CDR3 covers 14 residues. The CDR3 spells CASSLESGLDTQYF. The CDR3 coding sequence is TGCGCCAGCAGCTTGGAATCGGGGTTAGATACGCAGTATTTT.

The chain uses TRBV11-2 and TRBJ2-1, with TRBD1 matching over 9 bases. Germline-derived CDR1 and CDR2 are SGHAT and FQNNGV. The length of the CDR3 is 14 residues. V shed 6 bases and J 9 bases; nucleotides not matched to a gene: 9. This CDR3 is CASSLLTGGSEQFF. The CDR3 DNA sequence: TGTGCCAGCAGTCTCCTGACAGGGGGGTCTGAGCAGTTCTTC. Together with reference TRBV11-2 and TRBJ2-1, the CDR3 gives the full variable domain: EAGVAQSPRYKIIEKRQSVAFWCNPISGHATLYWYQQILGQGPKLLIQFQNNGVVDDSQLPKDRFSAERLKGVDSTLKIQPAKLEDSAVYLCASSLLTGGSEQFFGPGTRLTVL.

CDR3 in DNA: TGCGCCAGCAGCTTGGTGATTGGGAGGGCCGGGGAGCTGTTTTTT. This translates into CASSLVIGRAGELFF. The chain couples TRBV5-1 to TRBJ2-2, with 7 positions matching TRBD2. The ends lost 0 bases at V and 6 bases at J; junction bases unmatched: 5. Germline CDR1 SGHRS, CDR2 YFSETQ. The CDR3 is 15 residues long.

DNA of the CDR3: TGTGCCAGCAGCCCCCAGACAGGGGATGAGCAGTTCTTC. It is translated as CASSPQTGDEQFF. The V gene is TRBV11-3, the J gene TRBJ2-1; 8 nucleotides align to TRBD1. The CDR3 is 13 amino acids. CDR1 SGHNT and CDR2 YENEEA come from the germline V gene. After removal of 5 bases from V and 8 bases from J, the junction contained 5 bases not matched to a gene.

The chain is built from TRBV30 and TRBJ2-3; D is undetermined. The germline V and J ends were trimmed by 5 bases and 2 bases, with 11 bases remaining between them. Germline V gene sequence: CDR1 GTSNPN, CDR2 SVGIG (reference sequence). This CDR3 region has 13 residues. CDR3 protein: CAWGDTNTDTQYF. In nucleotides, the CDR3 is TGTGCCTGGGGGGATACGAACACAGATACGCAGTATTTT.

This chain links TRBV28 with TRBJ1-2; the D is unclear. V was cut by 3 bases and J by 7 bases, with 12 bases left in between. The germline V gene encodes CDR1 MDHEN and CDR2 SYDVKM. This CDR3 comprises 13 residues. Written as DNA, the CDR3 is TGTGCCAGCAGTTTTGAGGCAGGCTCTGGCTACACCTTC. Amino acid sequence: CASSFEAGSGYTF.

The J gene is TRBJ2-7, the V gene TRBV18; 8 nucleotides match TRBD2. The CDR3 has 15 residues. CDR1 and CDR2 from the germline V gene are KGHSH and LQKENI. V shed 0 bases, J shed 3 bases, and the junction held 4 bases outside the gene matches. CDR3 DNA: TGTGCCAGCTCACCACCGCAGCGGGAGTTCTACGAGCAGTACTTC. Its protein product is CASSPPQREFYEQYF. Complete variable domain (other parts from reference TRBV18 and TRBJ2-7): NAGVMQNPRHLVRRRGQEARLRCSPMKGHSHVYWYRQLPEEGLKFMVYLQKENIIDESGMPKERFSAEFPKEGPSILRIQQVVRGDSAAYFCASSPPQREFYEQYFGPGTRLTVT.

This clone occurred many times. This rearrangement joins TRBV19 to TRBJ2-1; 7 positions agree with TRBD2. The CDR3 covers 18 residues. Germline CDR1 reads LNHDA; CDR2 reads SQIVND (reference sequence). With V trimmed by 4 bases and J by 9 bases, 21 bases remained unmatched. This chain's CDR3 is CASSNLIGFWRETSEQFF. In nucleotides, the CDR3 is TGTGCCAGTAGTAACCTGATTGGTTTCTGGCGGGAGACGAGTGAGCAGTTCTTC.

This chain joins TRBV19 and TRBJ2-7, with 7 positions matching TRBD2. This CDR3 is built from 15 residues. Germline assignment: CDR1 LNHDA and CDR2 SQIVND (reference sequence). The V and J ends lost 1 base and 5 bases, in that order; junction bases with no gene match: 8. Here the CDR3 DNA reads TGTGCCAGTAGTATAGTACGCGGGAGTATGAACGAGCAGTACTTC. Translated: CASSIVRGSMNEQYF.

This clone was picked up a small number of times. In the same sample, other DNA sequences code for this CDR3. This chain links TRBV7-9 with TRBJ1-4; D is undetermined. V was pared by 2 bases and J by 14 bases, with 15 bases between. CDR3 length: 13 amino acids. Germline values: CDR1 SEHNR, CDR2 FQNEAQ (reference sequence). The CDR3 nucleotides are TGTGCCAGCAGCTTAACGGACTTAGCGGGGCTGTTTTTT. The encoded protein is CASSLTDLAGLFF.

In DNA form, the CDR3 reads TGTGCCAGCAGTGACAGGGGGTTCACAGATACGCAGTATTTT. Translating gives CASSDRGFTDTQYF. The V call is TRBV2, the J call TRBJ2-3; TRBD1 agrees at 7 bases. CDR1 and CDR2 from the germline V gene are SNHLY and FYNNEI. CDR3 size: 14 residues. V dropped 3 bases and J dropped 2; count of bases not matched to a gene: 2.